These 31 T cell receptor beta chains were sequenced from one sample in a study of blood T cell repertoires in COVID-19. Sequenced by immunoSEQ multiplex PCR; TCRdb stores in-frame clones only, minus some. The sample records about 320,000 clones, roughly nine tenths being singletons. The sample was PBMCs or T cells enriched from blood (not recorded which). Source of these receptors: a woman in her 30s who had been exposed to COVID-19.

This chain joins TRBV5-5 and TRBJ1-5, with D unresolved. The germline CDR1 and CDR2 sequences are SGHKS and YYEKEE (reference sequence). V gave up 4 bases and J gave up 0 bases, with 14 bases separating them. CDR3 size: 16 residues. The chain's CDR3 is CASSRSPRYSNQPQHF. Written as DNA, the CDR3 is TGTGCCAGCAGCCGTAGTCCGCGGTATAGCAATCAGCCCCAGCATTTT.

This clone came up once. This chain joins TRBV19 and TRBJ1-5; 8 bases are shared with TRBD1. Germline values: CDR1 LNHDA, CDR2 SQIVND (reference sequence). The CDR3 sequence is 14 residues long. The V and J ends lost 10 bases and 1 base, in that order; junction bases with no gene match: 6. The CDR3, as DNA: TGTGCCAACGTGGACAGGGTGAGCAATCAGCCCCAGCATTTT. This encodes CANVDRVSNQPQHF.

V and J are TRBV14 and TRBJ2-7, with D perhaps TRBD1 (6 bases). V was trimmed by 1 base and J by 3 bases, leaving 19 bases between them. Germline assignment: CDR1 SGHDN and CDR2 FVKESK. This CDR3 region has 17 residues. As DNA, the CDR3 is TGTGCCAGCAGCCAAGCAAGGTGGCAGGGGCCCGACTACGAGCAGTACTTC. This encodes CASSQARWQGPDYEQYF.

This chain connects TRBV5-1 to TRBJ2-2; 7 bases agree with TRBD1. CDR1 and CDR2 from the germline V gene are SGHRS and YFSETQ. Trimming cost V 2 bases and J 1 base; bases outside gene matches: 8. The CDR3 covers 17 residues. Here the CDR3 reads CASSFQYGTVNTGELFF. As DNA, the CDR3 is TGCGCCAGCAGCTTCCAATACGGGACAGTGAACACCGGGGAGCTGTTTTTT.

The rearrangement links TRBV4-1 to TRBJ2-3, with D possibly TRBD2 on 5 matching bases. The CDR3 runs 17 residues. V shed 3 bases and J shed 2 bases, with 18 bases lying between them. The germline V gene encodes CDR1 MGHRA and CDR2 YSYEKL. The CDR3 region is CASSHPGKAGDTDTQYF. CDR3 nucleotide sequence: TGCGCCAGCAGCCACCCCGGCAAAGCCGGGGACACAGATACGCAGTATTTT.

This chain links TRBV20-1 with TRBJ1-1; 8 nucleotides align to TRBD1. This CDR3 is 16 amino acids long. CDR1 and CDR2 (germline): DFQATT, SNEGSKA (reference sequence). V shed 3 bases and J 4 bases; nucleotides not matched to a gene: 13. The chain's CDR3 is CSASPQGARRRTEAFF. In DNA form, the CDR3 reads TGCAGTGCTAGTCCGCAGGGGGCTAGGCGTCGCACTGAAGCTTTCTTT.

V gene TRBV7-9 combines with J gene TRBJ1-5; 9 positions match TRBD1. Trimming took 4 bases from V and 6 from J; bases not matched to a gene: 10. Germline V gene data show CDR1 as SEHNR and CDR2 as FQNEAQ (reference sequence). This CDR3 has 16 residues. The CDR3 protein is CASSSPTHRGLQPQHF. Written as DNA, the CDR3 is TGTGCCAGCAGCTCCCCTACTCACAGGGGGCTTCAGCCCCAGCATTTT.

The chain recombines TRBV6-5 with TRBJ2-3, with D perhaps TRBD2 (5 bases). Germline values: CDR1 MNHEY, CDR2 SVGAGI. This CDR3 is built from 13 residues. V was pared by 0 bases and J by 4 bases, with 5 bases between. Here the CDR3 reads CASSYSRADTQYF. For the CDR3, the DNA is TGTGCCAGCAGTTACTCGAGGGCAGATACGCAGTATTTT.

The chain is built from TRBV3-1 (or the pseudogene TRBV3-2) and TRBJ1-1, with TRBD1 identical over 7 bases. Per the germline V gene, CDR1 is LGHDT and CDR2 is YNNKEL (reference sequence). V lost 3 bases and J lost 5; bases outside the gene matches: 9. The CDR3 consists of 15 residues. CDR3 nucleotide sequence: TGTGCCAGCAGCCAGATTAGGGGGCGCCAGACTGAAGCTTTCTTT. Translating gives CASSQIRGRQTEAFF.

This clone was seen once. Sequence at one end of the junction differs from germline and may be a read error. The J gene is TRBJ2-1, the V gene TRBV13; 14 bases fit TRBD2. Per germline, CDR1 PRHDT and CDR2 FYEKMQ (reference sequence). The CDR3 is 18 amino acids. This CDR3 reads CASSIGGLAGVTYNEQFF. The CDR3 DNA reads as TGTGCCAGCAGCATAGGGGGACTAGCGGGGGTGACCTACAATGAGCAGTTCTTC.

Here the CDR3 reads CASSLGGWGGKETQYF. The CDR3 bases are TGTGCCAGCAGCTTAGGCGGGTGGGGAGGAAAAGAGACCCAGTACTTC. The chain has TRBV7-6 and TRBJ2-5; TRBD2 might be the D (6 bases). The V end lost 1 base, the J end lost 3 bases, and 15 bases lay between the germline ends. The V gene's germline CDR1 is SGHVS and CDR2 FNYEAQ. This CDR3 spans 16 amino acids.

The rearrangement links TRBV24-1 to TRBJ1-1; D is undetermined. CDR3 length: 13 amino acids. The germline V gene encodes CDR1 KGHDR and CDR2 SFDVKD. With 6 bases removed from V and 4 bases from J, the gap between germline ends came to 11 bases. The CDR3 DNA sequence: TGTGCCACCAGTAACCTGGGCTTCACTGAAGCTTTCTTT. It specifies CATSNLGFTEAFF.

This clone was seen just once. Written as DNA, the CDR3 is TGTGCCAGCAGCGGGGGATTAGGGGGAGTCTATGGCTACACCTTC. Its translation is CASSGGLGGVYGYTF. V gene TRBV9 combines with J gene TRBJ1-2; D possibly corresponds to TRBD1 (6 bases). The CDR3 has 15 amino acids. Trimming shortened V by 3 bases and J by 4 bases, and 16 bases separated the two germline ends. Germline V CDR1 and CDR2: SGDLS, YYNGEE.

The chain combines TRBV5-1 with TRBJ1-1, with unresolved D. The germline V gene has CDR1 SGHRS and CDR2 YFSETQ. Trimming cost V 0 bases and J 4 bases, with 10 bases left between them. The CDR3 runs to 14 residues. The CDR3: CASSLEAGGTEAFF. Here the CDR3 DNA reads TGCGCCAGCAGCTTGGAGGCAGGAGGCACTGAAGCTTTCTTT.

J is TRBJ1-1 and V is TRBV5-1, with TRBD1 identical over 8 bases. The CDR3 runs 16 residues. Trimming removed 3 bases from V and 3 bases from J; junction bases left unmatched: 10. Germline-derived CDR1 and CDR2 are SGHRS and YFSETQ. The CDR3 sequence: CASSSLLTGADTEAFF. CDR3 DNA: TGCGCCAGCAGCTCCCTCCTGACAGGGGCCGACACTGAAGCTTTCTTT.

J is TRBJ1-6 and V is TRBV20-1, with 7 bases lining up with TRBD1. Germline CDR1 reads DFQATT; CDR2 reads SNEGSKA (reference sequence). This CDR3 has 14 residues. Trimming cost V 3 bases and J 4 bases; bases outside gene matches: 3. The CDR3 protein is CSASPGQYNSPLHF. DNA for the CDR3: TGCAGTGCTAGTCCGGGACAGTATAATTCACCCCTCCACTTT.

Notes on this clone: The same CDR3 arises from other DNA sequences in this sample as well. CDR3 region: CASSQDAGYEQYF. CDR3 bases: TGCGCCAGCAGCCAAGATGCCGGGTACGAGCAGTACTTC. The chain recombines TRBV4-3 with TRBJ2-7, with D uncertain. The CDR3 runs 13 residues. The V gene lost 0 bases and the J gene lost 4 bases, with 7 bases spanning the gap. The germline V gene has CDR1 LGHNA and CDR2 YSLEER.

The rearrangement joins TRBV6-5 to TRBJ1-2; 7 bases agree with TRBD1. Per the germline V gene, CDR1 is MNHEY and CDR2 is SVGAGI. J lost 5 bases, V lost 1 base, and 10 bases had no gene match. The CDR3 is 16 amino acids. CDR3 in amino acids: CASSYYSGQALYGYTF. CDR3 sequence (DNA): TGTGCCAGCAGTTACTACTCCGGACAGGCATTATATGGCTACACCTTC.

The chain joins TRBV9 to TRBJ1-2; the match to TRBD1 covers 7 bases. CDR1 is SGDLS, CDR2 YYNGEE, per germline. With 4 bases clipped from V and 6 bases from J, the junction kept 6 bases outside the gene matches. The CDR3 runs 13 residues. In nucleotides, the CDR3 is TGTGCCAGCAGCCAACAGGGACAGAATGGCTACACCTTC. It encodes CASSQQGQNGYTF.

The J gene is TRBJ1-1, the V gene TRBV7-2, with a tentative D call TRBD1 (6 bases). Germline CDR1 and CDR2: SGHTA and FQGNSA. The CDR3 runs to 14 residues. V dropped 5 bases and J dropped 1 base, with 11 bases sitting between them. The CDR3 spells CASSRDTGNTEAFF. The CDR3, as DNA: TGTGCCAGCAGCCGGGACACGGGGAACACTGAAGCTTTCTTT.

The chain joins TRBV7-2 to TRBJ1-6; the D gene is possibly TRBD1 (6 bases). The CDR3 is 15 amino acids. Trimming removed 2 bases from V and 7 bases from J, with 12 bases in between. CDR1 and CDR2 from the germline V gene are SGHTA and FQGNSA. CDR3 sequence reads: CASSLSGQRNSPLHF. The CDR3 nucleotides are TGTGCCAGCAGCTTATCCGGACAGAGAAATTCACCCCTCCACTTT.

This clone was seen only once. The genes are TRBV5-1 and TRBJ2-2, with 10 nucleotides matching TRBD1. This CDR3 region has 18 residues. Per germline, CDR1 SGHRS and CDR2 YFSETQ. The J segment lost 6 bases and the V segment lost 4 bases, leaving 15 bases of the junction unmatched. The CDR3 protein is CASSGRDRGPWVPGELFF. CDR3 bases: TGCGCCAGCAGCGGCCGGGACAGGGGTCCCTGGGTTCCCGGGGAGCTGTTTTTT.

This clone was detected a few times. J is TRBJ1-2 and V is TRBV27; D possibly corresponds to TRBD1 (5 bases). CDR1 and CDR2 (germline): MNHEY, SMNVEV (reference sequence). The CDR3 runs 15 residues. Between the trimmed V and J ends, which lost 0 bases and 6 bases, there was a span of 14 bases. The CDR3 DNA reads TGTGCCAGCAGTTTATCCATGGCAGGGTACGATGGCTACACCTTC. It is translated as CASSLSMAGYDGYTF.

This clone was seen a single time. V and J are TRBV7-8 and TRBJ1-2; a possible D gene is TRBD1 (5 bases). Trimming pared 3 bases from V and 8 bases from J, leaving 19 bases between. This CDR3 is 15 amino acids long. The germline gives CDR1 SGHVS, CDR2 FQNEAQ. DNA for the CDR3: TGTGCCAGCAGCTTGGGATTGGGCGGAAGGGGCGGCTACACCTTC. Translating gives CASSLGLGGRGGYTF.

CDR3 in amino acids: CASSFRQGSHSPLHF. CDR3 coding DNA: TGTGCCAGCAGCTTCCGACAGGGATCTCATTCACCCCTCCACTTT. J is TRBJ1-6 and V is TRBV7-2; 7 bases line up with TRBD1. The CDR3 is 15 amino acids. Germline CDR1 SGHTA, CDR2 FQGNSA. V shed 3 bases and J 8 bases; nucleotides not matched to a gene: 7. The full variable domain, in which reference TRBV7-2 and TRBJ1-6 provide the parts outside the CDR3, is GAGVSQSPSNKVTEKGKDVELRCDPISGHTALYWYRQSLGQGLEFLIYFQGNSAPDKSGLPSDRFSAERTGGSVSTLTIQRTQQEDSAVYLCASSFRQGSHSPLHFGNGTRLTVT.

The genes are TRBV9 and TRBJ2-1; 10 positions agree with TRBD2. In germline, CDR1 is SGDLS, CDR2 YYNGEE. Unmatched junction bases numbered 10, after V lost 0 bases and J lost 13 bases. This CDR3 is 15 amino acids long. Here the CDR3 reads CASSVEPSGGFIQFF. CDR3 in DNA: TGTGCCAGCAGCGTAGAACCTAGCGGGGGATTTATTCAGTTCTTC.

This clone was seen just once. The chain joins TRBV12-5 to TRBJ1-2; 8 bases are a match to TRBD1. This CDR3 spans 15 amino acids. J was trimmed by 4 bases and V by 6 bases; bases with no gene match: 10. The V gene's germline CDR1 is LGHNT and CDR2 FRNRAP. The CDR3 DNA reads as TGTGCTAGTGGCCCTACCCGGGACAGGCGCTATGGCTACACCTTC. This codes for CASGPTRDRRYGYTF.

This CDR3 is CASSERGTVGLNGNTIYF. In DNA form, the CDR3 reads TGTGCCAGCAGTGAAAGGGGGACGGTAGGGCTAAATGGAAACACCATATATTTT. The chain recombines TRBV2 with TRBJ1-3; D possibly corresponds to TRBD1 (6 bases). V dropped 2 bases and J dropped 3 bases, with 20 bases sitting between them. CDR3 length: 18 residues. CDR1 is SNHLY, CDR2 FYNNEI, per germline.

The rearrangement joins TRBV4-1 to TRBJ1-6; D may be TRBD1 (5 bases). The CDR3 contains 16 residues. The V and J ends lost 6 bases and 7 bases respectively, with 19 bases between them. Germline values: CDR1 MGHRA, CDR2 YSYEKL. The CDR3 DNA reads as TGCGCCAGCAGTCAACGGCCTCAAGGGGCCAATTCACCCCTCCACTTT. Amino acids: CASSQRPQGANSPLHF.

On this clone itself: The junction differs from germline at one of its ends, possibly a read error. The chain carries TRBV29-1 and TRBJ2-7; D remains unclear. Germline loops: CDR1 SQVTM, CDR2 ANQGSEA. The CDR3 consists of 13 residues. The CDR3 DNA sequence: TGCAGCGTTGAAGATTGGAGCTCCCACGAGCAGTACTTC. Amino acids: CSVEDWSSHEQYF.

As concerns this clone: Other DNA sequences in the sample encode the same CDR3. The gene calls are TRBV12-3 or TRBV12-4 and TRBJ2-7; D gene unclear. Trimming took off 3 bases at V and 3 bases at J, with 9 bases between the two ends. This CDR3 comprises 13 residues. The CDR3 DNA follows: TGTGCCAGCAGTTTGGCCAGTCTCTACGAGCAGTACTTC. Translation: CASSLASLYEQYF.